This T cell receptor beta chain was recovered during a study of cytomegalovirus exposure and HLA in healthy donors. V was cut by 4 bases and J by 3 bases, with 15 bases left in between. The CDR3 is 15 residues long. Germline V gene data show CDR1 as MNHNS and CDR2 as SASEGT. In the PCR, 60 Vbeta and 13 Jbeta primers were used. TCRdb's table, derived via immunoSEQ multiplex PCR, lists solely in-frame clones and lacks some. This sample has roughly 130,000 clones, with 70% to 80% found just once. This clone was recorded once. The sample consisted of PBMCs. The TCR comes from a woman in her forties or fifties in good health and CMV-seropositive. The chain carries TRBV6-1 and TRBJ1-2; D remains unclear. The DNA for the CDR3 is TGTGCCAGCAGTGTTATGCCGACTTCAGACTATGGCTACACCTTC. It yields the protein CASSVMPTSDYGYTF.